Listed here are 16 T cell receptor beta chains from one sample, sequenced in a study of CD8 T cells in ankylosing spondylitis. General study findings and limits: Apparently characteristic of ankylosing spondylitis blood was a TCR beta motif (fewer than ten highly homologous variants).

These receptors have no identified antigens. TCRdb itself ran the 5' RACE reads through MiXCR, one entry per CDR3 protein. The table lists 400,000 to 450,000 distinct CDR3 sequences, approximately 17% of them singletons, with approximately 1% in the top ten. Sequencing was done on a sample of blood, either unsorted or a sorted T cell fraction (not recorded which). The receptors come from a male donor with ankylosing spondylitis.

This clonotype appeared many times. The chain links TRBV7-6 to TRBJ2-7, with TRBD1 as a possible D gene (5 bases). CDR3 size: 13 residues. In germline, CDR1 is SGHVS, CDR2 FNYEAQ. Trimming took 5 bases from V and 3 from J, leaving 11 bases between them. The CDR3 reads CASSLDRYYEQYF. In nucleotides, the CDR3 is TGTGCCAGCAGCCTAGACAGATACTACGAGCAGTACTTC.

The rearrangement joins TRBV9 to TRBJ2-7, with TRBD2 as a possible D gene (6 bases). The CDR3 is 15 residues long. V dropped 5 bases and J dropped 0 bases, with 15 bases sitting between them. Per germline, CDR1 SGDLS and CDR2 YYNGEE. The CDR3 region has the DNA TGTGCCAGCAGTGCAACGGGACTTCACTCCTACGAGCAGTACTTC. Its protein product is CASSATGLHSYEQYF.

V gene TRBV4-2 combines with J gene TRBJ2-1, with D possibly being TRBD2 (5 bases). The CDR3 is made up of 15 amino acids. Trimming pared 8 bases from V and 8 bases from J, leaving 22 bases between. Germline V gene data show CDR1 as LGHNA and CDR2 as YNFKEQ. CDR3 region: CASCLKFGGVDEQFF. CDR3 DNA sequence: TGTGCCAGCTGCCTTAAGTTTGGAGGAGTAGATGAGCAGTTCTTC.

The chain recombines TRBV5-5 with TRBJ2-5; 7 bases line up with TRBD1. The germline V gene encodes CDR1 SGHKS and CDR2 YYEKEE (reference sequence). V was clipped by 5 bases and J by 2 bases; unmatched bases: 9. The CDR3 consists of 15 residues. CDR3 protein: CASSRTGTPQETQYF. Written as DNA, the CDR3 is TGTGCCAGCAGTCGGACAGGTACTCCTCAAGAGACCCAGTACTTC.

This clonotype was observed a few times. The chain links TRBV5-1 to TRBJ2-7; 7 bases align to TRBD1. Germline V gives CDR1 SGHRS, CDR2 YFSETQ. The J segment lost 0 bases and the V segment lost 7 bases, leaving 4 bases of the junction unmatched. The CDR3 length is 13 residues. The CDR3 DNA sequence: TGCGCCAGCCAAGGGGACAGCTCCTACGAGCAGTACTTC. Translated: CASQGDSSYEQYF.

The CDR3 region has the DNA TGCGCCAGCAATGGACAGGGAGGCTACGAGCAGTACTTC. As protein: CASNGQGGYEQYF. V usage is TRBV5-1 and J usage is TRBJ2-7, with TRBD1 matching over 8 bases. Trimming cost V 6 bases and J 3 bases; bases outside gene matches: 5. The CDR3 runs 13 residues. The germline V gene encodes CDR1 SGHRS and CDR2 YFSETQ.

This rearrangement joins TRBV20-1 to TRBJ2-3, with D possibly called TRBD1 or TRBD2 (5 bases each). The V gene lost 5 bases and the J gene lost 2 bases, with 17 bases spanning the gap. This CDR3 comprises 15 residues. Germline V lookup: CDR1 DFQATT, CDR2 SNEGSKA (reference sequence). CDR3 nucleotides: TGCAGTGCTCCAGGGACGGGGACGGCCACAGATACGCAGTATTTT. Translated: CSAPGTGTATDTQYF.

V gene TRBV19 combines with J gene TRBJ2-7; D possibly matches TRBD1 or TRBD2 (6 bases each). V lost 3 bases and J lost 6, with 15 bases in between. The CDR3 runs 14 residues. The V gene's germline CDR1 is LNHDA and CDR2 SQIVND (reference sequence). For the CDR3, the DNA is TGTGCCAGTAGTATCTCGGGGGCGCCGAGCGAGCAGTACTTC. Protein sequence: CASSISGAPSEQYF.

V usage is TRBV11-1 and J usage is TRBJ2-6; TRBD1 agrees at 9 bases. The length of the CDR3 is 19 residues. After removal of 5 bases from V and 4 bases from J, the junction contained 15 bases not matched to a gene. CDR1 is SGHAT and CDR2 is FQDESV in the germline V gene (reference sequence). The CDR3 loop reads CASSPGTGKHLAGANVLTF. The CDR3, as DNA: TGTGCCAGCAGCCCAGGGACAGGGAAGCACCTAGCGGGGGCCAACGTCCTGACTTTC.

This chain uses TRBV20-1 with TRBJ2-2; no definite D call. V was clipped by 0 bases and J by 5 bases, with 7 bases between them. The CDR3 covers 13 residues. Germline CDR1 reads DFQATT; CDR2 reads SNEGSKA (reference sequence). CDR3 protein: CSARDVGTGELFF. The CDR3 DNA is TGCAGTGCTAGAGATGTGGGGACCGGGGAGCTGTTTTTT.

This clonotype was detected ten times or more. The chain joins TRBV20-1 to TRBJ2-7, with D possibly being TRBD1 (5 bases). V was cut by 0 bases and J by 3 bases, with 15 bases left in between. The CDR3 length is 15 residues. Germline V gene lookup returns CDR1 DFQATT and CDR2 SNEGSKA (reference sequence). The CDR3 nucleotides read TGCAGTGCTAGAGATCTGCGGCAGGGTGTCTACGAGCAGTACTTC. This codes for CSARDLRQGVYEQYF.

The table lists this clonotype with many counts. The chain employs TRBV20-1 and TRBJ1-2; TRBD1 matches at 8 bases. V lost 6 bases to trimming and J lost 8 bases; unmatched junction nucleotides: 11. This CDR3 is 13 amino acids long. The germline V gene encodes CDR1 DFQATT and CDR2 SNEGSKA (reference sequence). CDR3 sequence (DNA): TGCAGTGCCCTCGGACAGGGTGCGTTCGGCTACACCTTC. Translating gives CSALGQGAFGYTF.

This sequence joins TRBV2 and TRBJ1-5; 7 bases align to TRBD1. CDR1 SNHLY and CDR2 FYNNEI come from the germline V gene. The CDR3 has 16 amino acids. The trim removed 4 bases at V and 0 bases at J, leaving 6 bases unmatched. CDR3 loop: CASSAEGQYSNQPQHF. CDR3 sequence (DNA): TGTGCCAGCAGTGCCGAGGGACAGTATAGCAATCAGCCCCAGCATTTT.

The CDR3 DNA is TGTGCCAGCAGCTCCATAGCGGGGATAACCTACAATGAGCAGTTCTTC. Translation gives CASSSIAGITYNEQFF. This rearrangement joins TRBV7-3 to TRBJ2-1; 8 bases line up with TRBD2. Trimming removed 4 bases from V and 2 bases from J; junction bases left unmatched: 7. Germline V gives CDR1 SGHTA, CDR2 FQGTGA. This CDR3 has 16 amino acids. Looking up the rest from reference TRBV7-3 and TRBJ2-1 gives the full variable domain: GAGVSQTPSNKVTEKGKYVELRCDPISGHTALYWYRQSLGQGPEFLIYFQGTGAADDSGLPNDRFFAVRPEGSVSTLKIQRTERGDSAVYLCASSSIAGITYNEQFFGPGTRLTVL.

The chain combines TRBV11-2 with TRBJ1-2; D is possibly TRBD1 (5 bases). Germline V gives CDR1 SGHAT, CDR2 FQNNGV. There are 13 residues in the CDR3. With 3 bases removed from V and 8 bases from J, the gap between germline ends came to 13 bases. For the CDR3, the DNA is TGTGCCAGCAGCTTGGGCAGGGTGGAAGGCTACACCTTC. It is translated as CASSLGRVEGYTF.

The V and J genes are TRBV28 and TRBJ2-1; TRBD2 matches 14 bases. V was clipped by 4 bases and J by 0 bases; unmatched bases: 8. Germline lookup yields CDR1 MDHEN and CDR2 SYDVKM. The CDR3 sequence is 19 residues long. The CDR3 DNA is TGTGCCAGCAGTTCCGGACTAGCGGGAGGTAGTTACTCCTACAATGAGCAGTTCTTC. Amino acid sequence: CASSSGLAGGSYSYNEQFF.